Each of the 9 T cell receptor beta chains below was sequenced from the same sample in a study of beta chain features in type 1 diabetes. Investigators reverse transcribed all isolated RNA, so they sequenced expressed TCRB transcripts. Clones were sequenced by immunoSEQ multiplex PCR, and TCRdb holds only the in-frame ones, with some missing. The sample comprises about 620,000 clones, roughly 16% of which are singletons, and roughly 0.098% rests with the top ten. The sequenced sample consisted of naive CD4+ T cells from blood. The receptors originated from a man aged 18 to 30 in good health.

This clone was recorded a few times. CDR3 nucleotides: TGTGCCAGCAGCTTAGAAGGGCGCGACACCGGGGAGCTGTTTTTT. This gives the protein CASSLEGRDTGELFF. The chain employs TRBV11-2 and TRBJ2-2, with D unresolved. The CDR3 totals 15 residues. Germline V CDR1 and CDR2: SGHAT, FQNNGV. V was shortened by 0 bases and J by 3 bases, with 8 bases between the two germline ends.

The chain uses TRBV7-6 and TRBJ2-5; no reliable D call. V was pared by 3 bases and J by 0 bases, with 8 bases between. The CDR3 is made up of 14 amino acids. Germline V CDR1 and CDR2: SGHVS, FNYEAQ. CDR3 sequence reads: CASSFDTYQETQYF. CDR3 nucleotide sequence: TGTGCCAGCAGCTTTGACACCTACCAAGAGACCCAGTACTTC.

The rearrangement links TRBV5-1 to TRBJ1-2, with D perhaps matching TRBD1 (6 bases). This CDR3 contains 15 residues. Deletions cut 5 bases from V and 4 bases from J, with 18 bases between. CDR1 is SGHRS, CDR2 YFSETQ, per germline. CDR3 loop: CASRPDSQGSYGYTF. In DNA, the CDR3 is TGCGCCAGCAGACCCGACTCACAGGGCTCCTATGGCTACACCTTC.

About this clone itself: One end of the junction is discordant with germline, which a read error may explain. This chain's CDR3 is CASGMPLFF. In DNA form, the CDR3 reads TGTGCCAGTGGTATGCCGCTGTTTTTT. The V gene is TRBV19, the J gene TRBJ2-2; unclear D gene. Germline lookup yields CDR1 LNHDA and CDR2 SQIVND (reference sequence). This CDR3 is built from 9 residues.

CDR3 residues: CASSLPALSYEQYF. The CDR3, as DNA: TGTGCCAGCAGCCTCCCCGCACTCTCCTACGAGCAGTACTTC. This chain joins TRBV11-2 and TRBJ2-7; D is ambiguous. Germline CDR1 and CDR2: SGHAT and FQNNGV. Between the trimmed V and J ends, which lost 5 bases and 0 bases, there was a span of 11 bases. This CDR3 comprises 14 residues.

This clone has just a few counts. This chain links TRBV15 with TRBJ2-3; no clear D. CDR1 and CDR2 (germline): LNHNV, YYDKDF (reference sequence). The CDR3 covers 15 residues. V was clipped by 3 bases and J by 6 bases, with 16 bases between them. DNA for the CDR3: TGTGCCACCAGCAGTAGACTCCCGCAAAGGGATACGCAGTATTTT. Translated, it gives CATSSRLPQRDTQYF.

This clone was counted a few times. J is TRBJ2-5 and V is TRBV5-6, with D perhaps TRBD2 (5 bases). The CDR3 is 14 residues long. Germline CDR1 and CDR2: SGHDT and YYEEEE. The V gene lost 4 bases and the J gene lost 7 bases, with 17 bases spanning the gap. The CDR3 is CASSPRAGGGTQYF. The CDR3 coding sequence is TGTGCCAGCAGCCCTCGGGCCGGAGGTGGGACCCAGTACTTC.

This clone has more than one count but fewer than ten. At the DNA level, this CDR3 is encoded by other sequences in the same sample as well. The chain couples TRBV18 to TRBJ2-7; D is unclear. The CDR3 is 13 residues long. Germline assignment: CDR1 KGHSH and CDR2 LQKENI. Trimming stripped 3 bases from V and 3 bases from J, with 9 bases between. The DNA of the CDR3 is TGTGCCAGCTCACCTCTGACTGTCTACGAGCAGTACTTC. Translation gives CASSPLTVYEQYF.

This CDR3 reads CAAGSPWEQYF. DNA for the CDR3: TGTGCCGCAGGGTCACCGTGGGAGCAGTACTTC. The chain is built from TRBV28 and TRBJ2-7, with a possible D match to TRBD1 (5 bases). Germline CDR1 MDHEN, CDR2 SYDVKM. The CDR3 length is 11 residues. V lost 11 bases to trimming and J lost 7 bases, with 15 bases between them.